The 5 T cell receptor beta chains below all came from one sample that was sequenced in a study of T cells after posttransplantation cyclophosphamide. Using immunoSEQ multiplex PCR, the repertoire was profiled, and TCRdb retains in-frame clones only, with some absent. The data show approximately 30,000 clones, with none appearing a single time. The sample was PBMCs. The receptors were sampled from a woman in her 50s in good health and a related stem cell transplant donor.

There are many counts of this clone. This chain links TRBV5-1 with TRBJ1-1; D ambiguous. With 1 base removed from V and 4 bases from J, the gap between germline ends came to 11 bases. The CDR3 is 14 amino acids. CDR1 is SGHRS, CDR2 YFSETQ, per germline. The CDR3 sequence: CASSLRPEGTEAFF. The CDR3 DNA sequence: TGCGCCAGCAGCTTGAGGCCCGAGGGCACTGAAGCTTTCTTT.

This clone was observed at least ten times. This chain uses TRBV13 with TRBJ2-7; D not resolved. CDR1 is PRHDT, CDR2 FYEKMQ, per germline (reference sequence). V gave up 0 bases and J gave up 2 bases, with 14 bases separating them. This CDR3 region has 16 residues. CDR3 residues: CASSLGYGQQAYEQYF. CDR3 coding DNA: TGTGCCAGCAGCTTAGGGTATGGGCAGCAGGCCTACGAGCAGTACTTC.

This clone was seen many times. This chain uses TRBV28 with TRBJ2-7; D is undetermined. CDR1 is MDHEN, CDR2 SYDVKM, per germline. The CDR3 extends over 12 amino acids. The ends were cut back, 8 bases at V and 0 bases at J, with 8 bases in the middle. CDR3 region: CASQRTSYEQYF. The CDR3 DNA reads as TGTGCCAGCCAGCGAACCTCCTACGAGCAGTACTTC.

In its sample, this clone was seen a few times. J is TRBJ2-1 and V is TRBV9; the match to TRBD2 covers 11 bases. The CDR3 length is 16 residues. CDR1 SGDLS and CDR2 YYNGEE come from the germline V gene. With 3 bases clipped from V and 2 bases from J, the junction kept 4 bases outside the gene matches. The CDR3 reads CASSAGTSGPYNEQFF. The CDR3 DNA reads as TGTGCCAGCAGCGCCGGGACTAGCGGACCCTACAATGAGCAGTTCTTC.

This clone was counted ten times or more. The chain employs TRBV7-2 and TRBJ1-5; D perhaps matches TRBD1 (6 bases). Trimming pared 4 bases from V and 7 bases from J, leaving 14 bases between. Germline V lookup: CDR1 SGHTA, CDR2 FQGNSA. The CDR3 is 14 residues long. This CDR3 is CASSSTGKEQPQHF. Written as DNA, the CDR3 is TGTGCCAGCAGCTCCACAGGGAAAGAACAGCCCCAGCATTTT.